This is a list of T cell receptor beta chains from one sample in a study of T cell responses to AZD1222 COVID-19 vaccine. Assay used: immunoSEQ multiplex PCR; TCRdb lists only in-frame clones, some missing. The sample comprises 65,000 to 85,000 clones, approximately 85% of which are singletons, and more than 9% rests with the top ten. The sample was peripheral blood, taken 28 days after the second AZD1222 dose. The receptors originated from an adult who received the AZD1222 COVID-19 vaccine. Both conserved end residues are part of each CDR3. Each record gives: CDR3 DNA, CDR3 protein, D gene, CDR3 length, V gene, J gene, clone size. A D gene is named only where the DNA matches it firmly. Size tells how often a clone was seen (once, few, many) or the class of an expanded clone, and some rows leave it out.

TGTGCCAGCAGCTTTGCCGGGACAGGGGTCCACGAGCAGTACTTC	CASSFAGTGVHEQYF	TRBD1	15	TRBV5-6	TRBJ2-7	.
TGTGCCAGCAGCGTAGGATCGGACGGGCACACCGGGGAGCTGTTTTTT	CASSVGSDGHTGELFF	.	16	TRBV9	TRBJ2-2	.
TGTGCCAGCAGCATACTCCGGGCGGGGGCTACTTCTAATGAGCAGTTCTTC	CASSILRAGATSNEQFF	.	17	TRBV9	TRBJ2-1	.
TGCAGTGCTAGTGATGGTGGGACAATGAATCAGCCCCAGCATTTT	CSASDGGTMNQPQHF	.	15	TRBV20-1	TRBJ1-5	.
TGTGCCAGCAGTGATCCCGGGACTTTCACAGATACGCAGTATTTT	CASSDPGTFTDTQYF	.	15	TRBV2	TRBJ2-3	.
TGTGCCAGCAGCTTCGGGGGCAGGGACGATACGCAGTATTTT	CASSFGGRDDTQYF	.	14	TRBV7-8	TRBJ2-3	.
TGTGCCAGCAGGCAGACAGTCAGCACTGAAGCTTTCTTT	CASRQTVSTEAFF	.	13	TRBV7-8	TRBJ1-1	few
TGTGCTAGCAGCTTGGACTGGCAGCGCGAGACCCAGTACTTC	CASSLDWQRETQYF	.	14	TRBV7-7	TRBJ2-5	few
TGTGCCAGCAGCTTAGTTGGGGACCCCAATTCACCCCTCCACTTT	CASSLVGDPNSPLHF	.	15	TRBV7-2	TRBJ1-6	.
TGTGCCACCAGTGACTGGACAGCAAACACCGGGGAGCTGTTTTTT	CATSDWTANTGELFF	.	15	TRBV24-1	TRBJ2-2	.
TGTGCCAGAAGCTTGTGGACGGGCGGAAACACCATATATTTT	CARSLWTGGNTIYF	.	14	TRBV5-3	TRBJ1-3	.
TGTGCCAGCAGCCAAGGAGGCACCGGGGAGCTGTTTTTT	CASSQGGTGELFF	.	13	TRBV3-1/TRBV3-2	TRBJ2-2	.
TGCGCCAGCAGCTTCGGGTTCATCGGGGGGCAAGAGACCCAGTACTTC	CASSFGFIGGQETQYF	TRBD2	16	TRBV5-1	TRBJ2-5	.
TGTGCCAGCTACCGGGATCCTGGAAACACCATATATTTT	CASYRDPGNTIYF	.	13	TRBV2	TRBJ1-3	.
TGTGCCAGCAGTCTACAGGGTGGTGGAAACACCATATATTTT	CASSLQGGGNTIYF	.	14	TRBV25-1	TRBJ1-3	.
TGTGCCAGTAGTATAAACGGACAGGGGAACATTCAGTACTTC	CASSINGQGNIQYF	TRBD1	14	TRBV19	TRBJ2-4	.
TGTGCCAGCAGCCCTAGAGGGCGTATGACAGGCGACTATGGCTACACCTTC	CASSPRGRMTGDYGYTF	.	17	TRBV7-8	TRBJ1-2	.
TGTGCCAGCAGTGATATGGGCAATCAGCCCCAGCATTTT	CASSDMGNQPQHF	.	13	TRBV6-1	TRBJ1-5	.
TGTGCCAGCAGCGTAGTGACAGCTAAGGCTAACTATGGCTACACCTTC	CASSVVTAKANYGYTF	.	16	TRBV9	TRBJ1-2	.
TGTGCCAGCAGTCCATCCCGCACTAGCGGGGGCCCCTCCTACAATGAGCAGTTCTTC	CASSPSRTSGGPSYNEQFF	TRBD2	19	TRBV6-6	TRBJ2-1	.
TGTGCCAGCAGTTACTCGACCAGGGTTCGTTATGGCTACACCTTC	CASSYSTRVRYGYTF	.	15	TRBV6-5	TRBJ1-2	.
TGTGCCACCAGCAGAGATCCACCTGATCAGCCCCAGCATTTT	CATSRDPPDQPQHF	.	14	TRBV15	TRBJ1-5	.
TGTGCCAGCAGCTTAGACTTAGGGCTATCCTATAACTATGGCTACACCTTC	CASSLDLGLSYNYGYTF	.	17	TRBV7-2	TRBJ1-2	.
TGTGCCAGCAGCTCTGGGACAGGGTCTGTGAGCAATCAGCCCCAGCATTTT	CASSSGTGSVSNQPQHF	TRBD1	17	TRBV7-2	TRBJ1-5	.
TGTGCCAGCAGGATCGGGACAGGAGCTATCTACGAGCAGTACTTC	CASRIGTGAIYEQYF	TRBD1	15	TRBV28	TRBJ2-7	.
TGCGCCAGCAGCCAAGATTGGACGGCGACCTACGAGCAGTACTTC	CASSQDWTATYEQYF	.	15	TRBV4-1	TRBJ2-7	.
TGTGCCAGCAGTTACGACAGGGGAGAGACCCAGTACTTC	CASSYDRGETQYF	TRBD1	13	TRBV6-5	TRBJ2-5	.
TGTGCCAGTCATAACTACGAGCAGTACTTC	CASHNYEQYF	.	10	TRBV21-1	TRBJ2-7	once
TGCAGCGTTTCAGTGCAAGAGACCCAGTACTTC	CSVSVQETQYF	.	11	TRBV29-1	TRBJ2-5	few
TGTGCCAGCAGTGTCGACTACACTAGCACAGATACGCAGTATTTT	CASSVDYTSTDTQYF	.	15	TRBV6-4	TRBJ2-3	.
TGTGCCAGCAGTGACCTCAGGGGGCGAGAGACCCAGTACTTC	CASSDLRGRETQYF	TRBD1	14	TRBV6-1	TRBJ2-5	.
TGCGCCAGCAGTGAGTCTTTGGCACAGTCGAAATACGAGCAGTACTTC	CASSESLAQSKYEQYF	.	16	TRBV10-2	TRBJ2-7	once
TGTGCCAGCAGCCAAACTAATTCACCCCTCCACTTT	CASSQTNSPLHF	.	12	TRBV3-1/TRBV3-2	TRBJ1-6	.
TGCGCCAGCAGCCAGGGGGGTTCTTCCGATACGCAGTATTTT	CASSQGGSSDTQYF	.	14	TRBV4-1	TRBJ2-3	few
TGCGCCAGCAGCCCCTCGGGACCTCCTTACGAGCAGTACTTC	CASSPSGPPYEQYF	.	14	TRBV5-1	TRBJ2-7	.
TGTGCCACGCGCATAATAGCGGGGGGGGGAACAGATACGCAGTATTTT	CATRIIAGGGTDTQYF	TRBD2	16	TRBV2	TRBJ2-3	.
TGTGCCAGCAGCCTGTTTGGAAACACCATATATTTT	CASSLFGNTIYF	.	12	TRBV14	TRBJ1-3	.
TGCGCCAGCAGCCGAGGACTAGCGGGGTTAGATACGCAGTATTTT	CASSRGLAGLDTQYF	TRBD2	15	TRBV4-1	TRBJ2-3	once
TGTGCCAGCAGTCCCCGGACAGTTGGGCCCTCACCCCTCCACTTT	CASSPRTVGPSPLHF	.	15	TRBV25-1	TRBJ1-6	.
TGTGCCAGCAGCCCTGGTGGGGGATTGACCTACGAGCAGTACTTC	CASSPGGGLTYEQYF	.	15	TRBV28	TRBJ2-7	.